Listed below are T cell receptor beta chains from one sample, sequenced in a study of human T cells and chemical hapten exposure. Each CDR3 protein gets one entry after TCRdb re-called the RACE reads with MiXCR. The sample consists of around 250,000 distinct CDR3 sequences, around 9.3% of them appearing once. This specimen was whole blood, taken in connection with sensitization to the hapten diphenylcyclopropenone (DPC). The receptor source for this set is a middle-aged woman with alopecia areata. Some clones in this sample may be carry-over from other donors' samples. The CDR3 runs from the conserved cysteine through the conserved F or W. A D gene is named only where the DNA matches it firmly. The size field is filled for only some rows; it gives once, few, many or a size class.

clone size	V gene	J gene	D gene	CDR3 protein	CDR3 DNA
few	TRBV7-9	TRBJ2-1	TRBD2	CASSLTSGNLNEQFF	TGTGCCAGCAGCTTAACTAGCGGGAATCTCAATGAGCAGTTCTTC
few	TRBV6-4	TRBJ1-2	TRBD1	CASKNRDSGYTF	TGTGCCAGCAAAAATAGGGACAGCGGCTACACCTTC
-	TRBV7-2	TRBJ2-5	TRBD2	CASSLTSGGGQYF	TGTGCCAGCAGCTTAACTTCGGGGGGTGGCCAGTACTTC
-	TRBV7-8	TRBJ2-1	-	CASSLAGGVGDTFF	TGTGCCAGCAGCTTAGCGGGAGGAGTGGGAGACACGTTCTTC
many	TRBV20-1	TRBJ2-1	TRBD2	CSARQTSGYGNEQFF	TGCAGTGCTAGACAGACTAGCGGGTATGGTAATGAGCAGTTCTTC
-	TRBV28	TRBJ2-7	TRBD1	CASTKPGTGSSEQYF	TGTGCCAGCACCAAACCTGGGACAGGGTCGTCCGAGCAGTACTTC
few	TRBV28	TRBJ2-1	-	CASRHKLAISYNEQFF	TGTGCCAGCAGGCACAAGCTAGCGATCTCCTACAATGAGCAGTTCTTC
-	TRBV7-3	TRBJ2-2	-	CASSSGGPNTGELFF	TGTGCCAGCAGCTCCGGGGGGCCGAACACCGGGGAGCTGTTTTTT
many	TRBV20-1	TRBJ2-1	TRBD1	CSARDAGRGHNNEQFF	TGCAGTGCTAGAGATGCGGGCAGGGGGCACAACAATGAGCAGTTCTTC
-	TRBV24-1	TRBJ2-7	-	CATSRPGSYEQYF	TGTGCCACCAGCCGCCCCGGATCCTACGAGCAGTACTTC